Sequencing of this T cell receptor (beta chain) was carried out in a study of blood T cells in healthy people across ages. With a J-beta primer mix and a sample-barcoded 5' primer, a second PCR ran 7 to 11 cycles. Using its own MiXCR run on the 5' RACE reads, TCRdb lists one record per CDR3 protein. The data contain 800,000 to 950,000 distinct CDR3 sequences, roughly 34% of them singletons. The germline V and J ends were trimmed by 5 bases and 6 bases, with 5 bases remaining between them. Germline V gives CDR1 SQVTM, CDR2 ANQGSEA. The CDR3 runs to 10 residues. The sequencing input was blood. This TCR was recovered from a man between 18 and 35 years old in good health. The chain is built from TRBV29-1 and TRBJ2-1, with unresolved D. The CDR3 region is CSVQPNEQFF. CDR3 coding DNA: TGCAGCGTTCAACCCAATGAGCAGTTCTTC.